This T cell receptor (beta chain) was documented in a study of blood T cell repertoires in COVID-19. Study context: In each case, the material was cDNA or gDNA derived from T cells, B-cell-depleted T cells, or PBMCs.

Produced via immunoSEQ multiplex PCR; TCRdb's table is partial and in-frame only. Here the sample spans about 330,000 clones, roughly 87% being singletons. Trimming removed 6 bases from V and 5 bases from J; junction bases left unmatched: 3. This CDR3 has 13 amino acids. This clone came up a few times. The sample comprised PBMCs or T cells enriched from blood (not recorded which). This chain joins TRBV12-3 or TRBV12-4 and TRBJ1-2, with TRBD1 identical over 10 bases. This clonotype originated in a woman aged 25 to 45 who had recovered from COVID-19. CDR3 DNA sequence: TGTGCCAGCAGGCCGGGACAGGGGTATGGCTACACCTTC. It translates to CASRPGQGYGYTF.